The clone carrying this T cell receptor beta chain was recorded at least ten times. Carrying unique molecular identifiers, the cDNA also gained a universal primer site through template switching. TCRdb recomputed calls from the 5' RACE reads with MiXCR, one row per CDR3 protein. The table lists approximately 700,000 distinct CDR3 sequences, roughly 6.2% of them singletons. The data are from a study of identical twins. V was trimmed by 1 base and J by 5 bases, leaving 11 bases between them. Germline lookup yields CDR1 MDHEN and CDR2 SYDVKM. The CDR3 spans 14 residues. Sequenced sample: naive T cells sorted from blood. This TCR was sampled from a man younger than 35 in good health. The rearrangement uses TRBV28 and TRBJ2-5, with D unresolved. CDR3 residues: CASSLSPDGETQYF. DNA of the CDR3: TGTGCCAGCAGTTTATCGCCTGACGGTGAGACCCAGTACTTC.